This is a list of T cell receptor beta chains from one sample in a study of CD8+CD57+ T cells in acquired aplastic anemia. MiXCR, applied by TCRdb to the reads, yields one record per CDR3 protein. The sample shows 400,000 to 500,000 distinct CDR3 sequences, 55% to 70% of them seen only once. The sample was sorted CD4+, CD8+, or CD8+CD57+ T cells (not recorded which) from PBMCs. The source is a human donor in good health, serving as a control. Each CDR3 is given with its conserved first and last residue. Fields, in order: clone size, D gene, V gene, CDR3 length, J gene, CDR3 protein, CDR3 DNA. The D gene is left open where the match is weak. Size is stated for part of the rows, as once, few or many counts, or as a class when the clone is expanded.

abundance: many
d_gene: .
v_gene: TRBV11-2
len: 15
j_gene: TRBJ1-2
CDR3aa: CASSLDLAINYGYTF
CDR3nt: TGTGCCAGCAGCTTAGATCTTGCAATTAACTATGGCTACACCTTC

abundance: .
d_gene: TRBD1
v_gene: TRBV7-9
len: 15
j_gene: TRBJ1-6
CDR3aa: CASSYAQTGGATLHF
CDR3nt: TGCGCCAGCAGCTACGCACAGACAGGGGGGGCGACCCTCCACTTT

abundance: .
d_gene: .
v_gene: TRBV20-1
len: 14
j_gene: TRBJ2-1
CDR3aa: CSARGASEDNEQFF
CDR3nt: TGCAGTGCTAGAGGGGCTAGCGAAGACAATGAGCAGTTCTTC

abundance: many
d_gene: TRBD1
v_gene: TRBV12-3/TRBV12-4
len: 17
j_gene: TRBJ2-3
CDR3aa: CASSPRTGDGWGDTQYF
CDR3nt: TGTGCCAGCAGCCCTCGAACAGGGGATGGGTGGGGAGATACGCAGTATTTT

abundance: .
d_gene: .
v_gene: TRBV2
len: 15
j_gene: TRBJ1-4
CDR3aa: CASSPVGAVNEKLFF
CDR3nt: TGTGCCAGCAGCCCCGTGGGGGCAGTTAATGAAAAACTGTTTTTT

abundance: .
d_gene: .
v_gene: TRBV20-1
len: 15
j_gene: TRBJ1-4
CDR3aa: CSASPGGLTNEKLFF
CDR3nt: TGCAGTGCTAGCCCCGGGGGGCTAACTAATGAAAAACTGTTTTTT

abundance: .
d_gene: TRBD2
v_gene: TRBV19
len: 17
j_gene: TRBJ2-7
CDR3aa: CASSIRRGLAGGYEQYF
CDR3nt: TGTGCCAGTAGCATAAGAAGGGGGCTAGCGGGGGGCTACGAGCAGTACTTC

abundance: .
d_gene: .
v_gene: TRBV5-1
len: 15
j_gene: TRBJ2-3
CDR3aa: CASSAGGQNTDTQYF
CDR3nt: TGCGCCAGCAGCGCGGGCGGACAGAACACAGATACGCAGTATTTT

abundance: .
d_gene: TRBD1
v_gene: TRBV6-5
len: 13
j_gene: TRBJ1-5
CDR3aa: CASSNWDRQPQHF
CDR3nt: TGTGCCAGCAGTAATTGGGACAGGCAGCCCCAGCATTTT

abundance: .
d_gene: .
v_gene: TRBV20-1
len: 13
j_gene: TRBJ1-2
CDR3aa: CSAQSGGYYGYTF
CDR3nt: TGCAGTGCGCAGTCGGGGGGCTACTATGGCTACACCTTC

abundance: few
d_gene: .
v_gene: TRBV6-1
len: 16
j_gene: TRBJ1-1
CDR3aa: CASLGETRALNTEAFF
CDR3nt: TGTGCCAGCTTGGGTGAGACTCGGGCTCTGAACACTGAAGCTTTCTTT

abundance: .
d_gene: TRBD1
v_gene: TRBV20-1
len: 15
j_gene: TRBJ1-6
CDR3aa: CSASAGTGEASPLHF
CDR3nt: TGCAGTGCGAGTGCCGGGACAGGGGAAGCTTCACCCCTCCACTTT

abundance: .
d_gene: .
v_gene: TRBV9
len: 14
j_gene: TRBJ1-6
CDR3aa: CASSLRAQSSPLHF
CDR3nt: TGTGCCAGCAGCTTACGGGCACAAAGTTCACCCCTCCACTTT

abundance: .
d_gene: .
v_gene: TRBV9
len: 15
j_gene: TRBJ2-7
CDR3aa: CASSESTRGSYEQYF
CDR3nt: TGTGCCAGCAGCGAGTCGACTCGTGGCTCCTACGAGCAGTACTTC

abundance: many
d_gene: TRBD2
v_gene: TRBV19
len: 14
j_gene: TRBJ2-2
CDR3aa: CASSTGLAFGELFF
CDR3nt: TGTGCCAGTAGTACAGGACTAGCGTTCGGGGAGCTGTTTTTT

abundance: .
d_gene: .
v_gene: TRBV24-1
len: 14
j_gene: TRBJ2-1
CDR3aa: CATSLGKGSLEQFF
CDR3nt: TGTGCCACCAGTTTAGGTAAAGGGAGTCTTGAGCAGTTCTTC

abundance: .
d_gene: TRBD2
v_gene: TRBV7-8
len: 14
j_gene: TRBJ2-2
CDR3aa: CASQAGSSTGELFF
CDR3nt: TGTGCCAGCCAAGCGGGATCTAGCACCGGGGAGCTGTTTTTT

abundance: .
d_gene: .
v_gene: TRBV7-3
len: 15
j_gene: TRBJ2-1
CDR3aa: CASSRQGGEANDHFF
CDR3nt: TGTGCCAGCAGCAGACAGGGTGGGGAGGCCAATGACCACTTCTTC

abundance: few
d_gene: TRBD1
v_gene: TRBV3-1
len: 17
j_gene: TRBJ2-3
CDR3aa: CASSQVEGGGLTDTQYF
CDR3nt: TGTGCCAGCAGCCAAGTGGAAGGGGGCGGGTTAACAGATACGCAGTATTTT

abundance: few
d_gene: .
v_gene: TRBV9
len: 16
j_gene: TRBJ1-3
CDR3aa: CASGVAKLNYGDTIYF
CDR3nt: TGTGCCAGCGGCGTAGCGAAGCTTAACTACGGAGACACCATATATTTT

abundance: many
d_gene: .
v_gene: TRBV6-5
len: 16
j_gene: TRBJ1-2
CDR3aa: CASSYSKGVANYGYTF
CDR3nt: TGTGCCAGCAGTTACTCGAAAGGGGTAGCTAACTATGGCTACACCTTC

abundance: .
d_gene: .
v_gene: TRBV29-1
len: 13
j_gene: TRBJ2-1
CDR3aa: CSASVVGHNEQFF
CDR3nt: TGCAGCGCTTCCGTCGTCGGGCACAATGAGCAGTTCTTC

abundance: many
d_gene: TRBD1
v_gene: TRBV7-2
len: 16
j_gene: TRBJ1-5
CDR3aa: CASSFKIGGLNQPQHF
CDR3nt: TGTGCCAGCAGCTTTAAAATAGGGGGCTTGAATCAGCCCCAGCATTTT

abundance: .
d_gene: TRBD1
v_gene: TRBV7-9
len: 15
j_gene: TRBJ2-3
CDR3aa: CASSSGGSETQYFYF
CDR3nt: TGTGCCAGCAGCTCAGGGGGAAGCGAGACCCAGTACTTCTATTTT

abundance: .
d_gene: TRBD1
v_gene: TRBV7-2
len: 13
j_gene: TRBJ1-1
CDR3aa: CASSVLDRGPAFF
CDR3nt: TGTGCCAGCAGCGTACTAGACAGGGGGCCGGCTTTCTTT

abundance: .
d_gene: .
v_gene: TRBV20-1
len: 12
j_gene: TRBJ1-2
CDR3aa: CSAQREGGRYTF
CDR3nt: TGCAGTGCTCAAAGGGAGGGGGGTAGATACACCTTC

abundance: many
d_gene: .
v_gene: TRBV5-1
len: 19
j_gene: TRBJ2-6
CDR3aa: CASRGGQGSQFSGANVLTF
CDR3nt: TGCGCCAGCAGAGGGGGGCAGGGGTCTCAATTCTCTGGGGCCAACGTCCTGACTTTC

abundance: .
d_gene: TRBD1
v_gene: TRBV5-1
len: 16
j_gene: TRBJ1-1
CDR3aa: CATSLWPGGTNTEAFF
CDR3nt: TGCGCCACCAGCTTGTGGCCAGGGGGCACGAACACTGAAGCTTTCTTT

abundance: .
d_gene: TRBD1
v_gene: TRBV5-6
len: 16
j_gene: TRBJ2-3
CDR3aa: CASSLGATGGEDTQYF
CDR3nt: TGTGCCAGCAGCTTGGGGGCGACAGGGGGCGAAGATACGCAGTATTTT

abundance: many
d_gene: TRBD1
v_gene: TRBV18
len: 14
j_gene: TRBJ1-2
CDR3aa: CASSPGTGGYGYTF
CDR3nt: TGTGCCAGCTCACCCGGGACAGGAGGGTATGGCTACACCTTC

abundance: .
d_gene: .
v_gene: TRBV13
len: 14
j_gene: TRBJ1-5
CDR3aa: CAAPSQGGDQPQHF
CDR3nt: TGTGCAGCACCCTCCCAGGGAGGGGATCAGCCCCAGCATTTT

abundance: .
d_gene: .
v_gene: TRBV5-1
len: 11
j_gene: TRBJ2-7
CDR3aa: CASSLGTSKSF
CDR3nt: TGCGCCAGCAGCTTGGGGACATCGAAAAGCTTC

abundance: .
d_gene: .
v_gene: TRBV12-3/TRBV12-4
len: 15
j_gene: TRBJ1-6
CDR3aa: CASSLVDSPISPLHF
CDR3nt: TGTGCCAGCAGTTTAGTGGACTCACCGATTTCACCCCTCCACTTT

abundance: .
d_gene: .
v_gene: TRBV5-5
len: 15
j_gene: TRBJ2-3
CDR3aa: CASSLMGTTTDTQYF
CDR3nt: TGTGCCAGCAGCTTAATGGGGACAACTACAGATACGCAGTATTTT

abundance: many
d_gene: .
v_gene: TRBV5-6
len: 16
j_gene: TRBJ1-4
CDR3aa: CASSSRHTVLNEKLFF
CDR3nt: TGTGCCAGCAGCTCGCGGCATACAGTGCTAAATGAAAAACTGTTTTTT

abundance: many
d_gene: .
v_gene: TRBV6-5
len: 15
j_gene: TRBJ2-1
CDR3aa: CASTSSQGPGNEQFF
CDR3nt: TGTGCCAGCACCTCATCTCAGGGTCCGGGGAATGAGCAGTTCTTC

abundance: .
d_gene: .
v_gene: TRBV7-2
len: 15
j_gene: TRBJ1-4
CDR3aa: CASSSGTSGETQYFF
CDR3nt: TGTGCCAGCAGCTCGGGGACTAGCGGCGAGACCCAGTACTTTTTT

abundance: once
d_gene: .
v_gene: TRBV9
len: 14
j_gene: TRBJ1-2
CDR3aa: CASSAQGMVQFTPF
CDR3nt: TGTGCCAGCAGCGCTCAGGGGATGGTACAATTCACCCCCTTC

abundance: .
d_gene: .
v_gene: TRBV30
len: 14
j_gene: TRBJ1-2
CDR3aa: CAWRHREGSCGYTF
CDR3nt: TGTGCCTGGAGACACAGGGAAGGGTCCTGTGGCTACACCTTC

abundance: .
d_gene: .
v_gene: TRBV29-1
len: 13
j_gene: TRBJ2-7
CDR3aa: CSVVGQFGDEQYF
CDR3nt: TGCAGCGTTGTAGGACAGTTTGGTGACGAGCAGTACTTC

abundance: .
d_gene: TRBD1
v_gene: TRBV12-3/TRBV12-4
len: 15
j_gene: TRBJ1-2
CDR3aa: CASNPVGTGGVGYTF
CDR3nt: TGTGCCAGCAACCCCGTCGGGACAGGGGGCGTTGGCTACACCTTC

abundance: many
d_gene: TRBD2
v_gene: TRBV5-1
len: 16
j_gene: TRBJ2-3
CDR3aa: CASSWVAGTSTDTQYF
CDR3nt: TGCGCCAGCAGCTGGGTAGCGGGTACTAGCACAGATACGCAGTATTTT

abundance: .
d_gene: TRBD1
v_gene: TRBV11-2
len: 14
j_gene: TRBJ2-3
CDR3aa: CASSQGQGEDTQYF
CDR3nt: TGTGCCAGCAGCCAGGGACAGGGGGAAGATACGCAGTATTTT

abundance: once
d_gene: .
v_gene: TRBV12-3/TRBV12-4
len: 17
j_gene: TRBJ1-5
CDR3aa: CASSLDRPGWGDQPQHF
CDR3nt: TGTGCCAGCAGCTTAGATAGGCCCGGGTGGGGGGATCAGCCCCAGCATTTT

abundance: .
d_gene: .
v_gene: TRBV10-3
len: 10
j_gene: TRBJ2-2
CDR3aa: CAISEGELFF
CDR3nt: TGTGCCATCAGTGAAGGGGAGCTGTTTTTT